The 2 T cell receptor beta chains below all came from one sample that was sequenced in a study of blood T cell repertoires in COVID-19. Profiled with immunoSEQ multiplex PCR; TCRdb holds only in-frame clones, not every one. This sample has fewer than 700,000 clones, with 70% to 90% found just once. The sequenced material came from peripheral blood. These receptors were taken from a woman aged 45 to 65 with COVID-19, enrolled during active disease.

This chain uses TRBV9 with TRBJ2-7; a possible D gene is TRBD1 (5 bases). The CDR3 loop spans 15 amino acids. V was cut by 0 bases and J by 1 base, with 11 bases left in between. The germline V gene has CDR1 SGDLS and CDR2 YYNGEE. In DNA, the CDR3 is TGTGCCAGCAGCGTAGACGTGACAGCTTCCTACGAGCAGTACTTC. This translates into CASSVDVTASYEQYF. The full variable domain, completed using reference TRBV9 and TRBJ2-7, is DSGVTQTPKHLITATGQRVTLRCSPRSGDLSVYWYQQSLDQGLQFLIQYYNGEERAKGNILERFSAQQFPDLHSELNLSSLELGDSALYFCASSVDVTASYEQYFGPGTRLTVT.

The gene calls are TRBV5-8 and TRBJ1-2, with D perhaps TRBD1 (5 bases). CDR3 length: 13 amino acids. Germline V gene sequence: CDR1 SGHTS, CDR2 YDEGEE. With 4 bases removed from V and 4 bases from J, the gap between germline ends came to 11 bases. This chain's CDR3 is CASSAGRPYGYTF. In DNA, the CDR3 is TGTGCCAGCAGCGCGGGACGACCCTATGGCTACACCTTC. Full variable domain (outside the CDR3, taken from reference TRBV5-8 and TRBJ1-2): EAGVTQSPTHLIKTRGQQATLRCSPISGHTSVYWYQQALGLGLQFLLWYDEGEERNRGNFPPRFSGRQFPNYSSELNVNALELEDSALYLCASSAGRPYGYTFGSGTRLTVV.